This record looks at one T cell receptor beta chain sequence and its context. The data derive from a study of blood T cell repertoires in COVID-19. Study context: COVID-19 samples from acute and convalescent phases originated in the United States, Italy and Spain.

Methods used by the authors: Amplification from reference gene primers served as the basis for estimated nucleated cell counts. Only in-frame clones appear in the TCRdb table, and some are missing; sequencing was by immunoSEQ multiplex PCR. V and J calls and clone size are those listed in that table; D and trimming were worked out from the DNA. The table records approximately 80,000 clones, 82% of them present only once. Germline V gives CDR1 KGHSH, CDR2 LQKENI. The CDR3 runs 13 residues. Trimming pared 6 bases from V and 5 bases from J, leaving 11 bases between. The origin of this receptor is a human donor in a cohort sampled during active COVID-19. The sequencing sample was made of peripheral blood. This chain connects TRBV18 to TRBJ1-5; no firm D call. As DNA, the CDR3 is TGTGCCAGCTCTCGAGGGTCCGATCAGCCCCAGCATTTT. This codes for CASSRGSDQPQHF. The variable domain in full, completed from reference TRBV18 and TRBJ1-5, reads NAGVMQNPRHLVRRRGQEARLRCSPMKGHSHVYWYRQLPEEGLKFMVYLQKENIIDESGMPKERFSAEFPKEGPSILRIQQVVRGDSAAYFCASSRGSDQPQHFGDGTRLSIL.